Following are 21 T cell receptor beta chains from one sample sequenced in a study of regulatory T cells in long-lasting Graves disease. Combining iRepertoire HTBI primers with Arm-PCR of CDR3 regions, the authors built TCR beta libraries. In TCRdb, the multiplex PCR reads were re-called with MiXCR into one record per CDR3 protein. The sample lists some 440,000 distinct CDR3 sequences, less than 25% seen once, with roughly 8% in the top ten. The time point: persistent/refractory GD, antithyroid drugs over 5 years with positive TRAb. PBMC-extracted RNA yielded the TCR library. The sample in question was peripheral blood mononuclear cells (PBMCs), obtained when the disease was refractory, from a patient treated with antithyroid drugs. Receptor source: a female donor with Graves disease.

This chain joins TRBV27 and TRBJ1-6; no clear D gene. Germline values: CDR1 MNHEY, CDR2 SMNVEV (reference sequence). Trimming cost V 2 bases and J 9 bases, with 2 bases left between them. The CDR3 is 11 amino acids. The CDR3 coding sequence is TGTGCCAGCAGTTTACGTTCACCCCTCCACTTT. Translated, it gives CASSLRSPLHF.

This clonotype was counted ten times or more. The chain joins TRBV30 to TRBJ2-7; D unclear. The CDR3 runs 12 residues. Trimming removed 7 bases from V and 3 bases from J, with 13 bases in between. Germline CDR1 GTSNPN, CDR2 SVGIG (reference sequence). The CDR3 DNA follows: TGTGCCTTGCGGCGGTGGGACTACGAGCAGTACTTC. Translation: CALRRWDYEQYF.

This clonotype showed up just a few times. This chain joins TRBV6-1 and TRBJ2-2; 12 positions match TRBD2. V shed 8 bases and J 5 bases; nucleotides not matched to a gene: 15. The CDR3 loop spans 18 amino acids. The V gene's germline CDR1 is MNHNS and CDR2 SASEGT. The CDR3, as DNA: TGTGCCAGCCGACGTCTGACTAGCGGGAGCCGAGGGACCGGGGAGCTGTTTTTT. Protein: CASRRLTSGSRGTGELFF.

This clonotype was found a few times. The chain combines TRBV20-1 with TRBJ2-2; the D gene is possibly TRBD1 (6 bases). Per germline, CDR1 DFQATT and CDR2 SNEGSKA (reference sequence). V was clipped by 3 bases and J by 4 bases, with 12 bases between them. The CDR3 is 14 residues long. CDR3 bases: TGCAGTGCTAGTGACCCAGGGGTCACCGGGGAGCTGTTTTTT. Translating gives CSASDPGVTGELFF.

In its sample, this clonotype was seen a few times. The chain uses TRBV7-9 and TRBJ1-6, with unresolved D. This CDR3 has 17 amino acids. Between the trimmed V and J ends, which lost 4 bases and 5 bases, there was a span of 18 bases. Germline V lookup: CDR1 SEHNR, CDR2 FQNEAQ (reference sequence). The CDR3 sequence: CASSSSPWVWDNSPLHF. The CDR3 coding sequence is TGTGCCAGCAGCTCCTCGCCGTGGGTCTGGGATAATTCACCCCTCCACTTT.

The V call is TRBV4-2, the J call TRBJ2-7, with a tentative D call TRBD1 (6 bases). The CDR3 sequence is 15 residues long. The V end lost 1 base, the J end lost 0 bases, and 10 bases lay between the germline ends. CDR1 is LGHNA and CDR2 is YNFKEQ in the germline V gene. The CDR3 is CASSQGQVSSYEQYF. The CDR3 nucleotides read TGTGCCAGCAGCCAAGGACAGGTGAGCTCCTACGAGCAGTACTTC.

Here the CDR3 reads CSASYRAISYEQYF. The DNA of the CDR3 is TGCAGTGCTAGTTACAGGGCAATCTCCTACGAGCAGTACTTC. The V and J genes are TRBV20-1 and TRBJ2-7, with D perhaps matching TRBD1 (6 bases). This CDR3 is 14 amino acids long. CDR1 DFQATT and CDR2 SNEGSKA come from the germline V gene (reference sequence). V was clipped by 3 bases and J by 0 bases, with 12 bases between them.

There are a few counts of this clonotype. The chain joins TRBV6-2 or TRBV6-3 to TRBJ2-2, with 7 bases fitting TRBD1. Trimming at V came to 4 bases and at J to 3 bases, leaving 8 bases not matched to a gene. Germline CDR1 is MNHEY and CDR2 is SVGEGT. The CDR3 length is 16 residues. The CDR3 DNA sequence: TGTGCCAGCAGTTCTAGAGGGGGCATGGACACCGGGGAGCTGTTTTTT. Translating gives CASSSRGGMDTGELFF.

In its sample, this clonotype was seen many times. The chain has TRBV2 and TRBJ2-7; D is unresolved. Germline V lookup: CDR1 SNHLY, CDR2 FYNNEI. V was shortened by 6 bases and J by 0 bases, with 12 bases between the two germline ends. The CDR3 is made up of 14 amino acids. The CDR3 here is CASRPSTNSYEQYF. The CDR3 region has the DNA TGTGCCAGCAGACCGTCCACTAACTCCTACGAGCAGTACTTC.

This clonotype has a count of ten or more. The rearrangement uses TRBV11-2 and TRBJ2-5; tentative D call: TRBD2 (5 bases). The V gene's germline CDR1 is SGHAT and CDR2 FQNNGV. The V gene lost 5 bases and the J gene lost 2 bases, with 15 bases spanning the gap. CDR3 length: 15 amino acids. This chain's CDR3 is CASSRAPSGQETQYF. The CDR3 DNA is TGTGCCAGCAGCCGTGCCCCAAGCGGTCAAGAGACCCAGTACTTC.

Details on this clonotype: This may be a read error: a much more frequent sequence differs by one nucleotide. The rearrangement uses TRBV10-3 and TRBJ2-2; tentatively, D is TRBD2 (8 bases). Germline CDR1 ENHRY, CDR2 SYGVKD. CDR3 length: 13 residues. CDR3 sequence reads: CAINREGAGEPFF. CDR3 nucleotides: TGTGCCATCAACCGGGAGGGGGCCGGGGAGCCGTTTTTT.

The chain couples TRBV5-1 to TRBJ2-7; 10 bases match TRBD1. The CDR3 is 14 amino acids. V was clipped by 0 bases and J by 6 bases; unmatched bases: 3. CDR1 is SGHRS and CDR2 is YFSETQ in the germline V gene. CDR3 loop: CASSLGDRGSEQYF. CDR3 sequence (DNA): TGCGCCAGCAGCTTGGGGGACAGGGGAAGCGAGCAGTACTTC.

In this sample, this clonotype turned up a few times. The chain links TRBV10-2 to TRBJ2-2, with 7 bases that match TRBD2. The germline gives CDR1 WSHSY, CDR2 SAAADI. Trimming took 2 bases from V and 4 from J; bases not matched to a gene: 13. The CDR3 loop spans 18 amino acids. The CDR3 DNA follows: TGCGCCAGCAGTGAGCCGGGCGGGCTACTAGCGAGCACCGGGGAGCTGTTTTTT. Its protein product is CASSEPGGLLASTGELFF.

This clonotype was recorded at least ten times. The chain has TRBV6-1 and TRBJ1-1; no definite D call. This CDR3 has 11 amino acids. Trimming removed 10 bases from V and 5 bases from J, with 11 bases in between. Per the germline V gene, CDR1 is MNHNS and CDR2 is SASEGT. The CDR3 spells CATSRATEAFF. The CDR3 bases are TGTGCCACCAGCCGGGCGACTGAAGCTTTCTTT.

The chain carries TRBV29-1 and TRBJ1-5; no reliable D call. The length of the CDR3 is 13 residues. Germline values: CDR1 SQVTM, CDR2 ANQGSEA. The V gene lost 4 bases and the J gene lost 1 base, with 8 bases spanning the gap. In DNA, the CDR3 is TGCAGCGTTGCAGACATGAGCAATCAGCCCCAGCATTTT. Protein: CSVADMSNQPQHF.

This clonotype was seen repeatedly, ten times or more. V is TRBV7-3 and J is TRBJ1-6; unclear D gene. Between the trimmed V and J ends, which lost 1 base and 7 bases, there was a span of 8 bases. The CDR3 is made up of 14 amino acids. Germline values: CDR1 SGHTA, CDR2 FQGTGA. CDR3 nucleotide sequence: TGTGCCAGCAGCTTAAATGGGCGGAATTCACCCCTCCACTTT. Protein product: CASSLNGRNSPLHF.

Many counts were recorded for this clonotype. The rearrangement joins TRBV2 to TRBJ2-5; no clear D gene. The J call is uncertain, as TRBJ2-7 better fits the DNA end. CDR3 length: 16 residues. CDR1 SNHLY and CDR2 FYNNEI come from the germline V gene. DNA of the CDR3: TGTGCCAGCAGTGAAGCGCCCCTCGGCCTCACCTACGAGCAGTACTTC. Amino acids: CASSEAPLGLTYEQYF.

The sample holds a few counts of this clonotype. The V and J genes are TRBV29-1 and TRBJ2-2, with 7 positions matching TRBD1. This CDR3 has 12 residues. Trimming took 7 bases from V and 4 from J; bases not matched to a gene: 3. In germline, CDR1 is SQVTM, CDR2 ANQGSEA. The DNA of the CDR3 is TGCAGCGCAACAGGGGTCACCGGGGAGCTGTTTTTT. Translating gives CSATGVTGELFF.

This clonotype was seen a handful of times. This chain links TRBV7-9 with TRBJ1-5; D gene uncertain. Germline CDR1 SEHNR, CDR2 FQNEAQ (reference sequence). Trimming took off 6 bases at V and 2 bases at J, with 17 bases between the two ends. The CDR3 contains 16 residues. CDR3 sequence reads: CASSPTPAAGNQPQHF. The CDR3, as DNA: TGTGCCAGCAGTCCGACCCCAGCCGCGGGCAATCAGCCCCAGCATTTT. The full variable domain, its missing parts supplied by reference TRBV7-9 and TRBJ1-5, is DTGVSQNPRHKITKRGQNVTFRCDPISEHNRLYWYRQTLGQGPEFLTYFQNEAQLEKSRLLSDRFSAERPKGSFSTLEIQRTEQGDSAMYLCASSPTPAAGNQPQHFGDGTRLSIL.

This clonotype was detected ten times or more. CDR3 sequence reads: CASSVLASGSDEQYF. The CDR3 DNA reads TGTGCCAGCAGCGTACTGGCTAGCGGGAGCGACGAGCAGTACTTC. This chain connects TRBV9 to TRBJ2-7, with 10 nucleotides matching TRBD2. Germline CDR1 reads SGDLS; CDR2 reads YYNGEE. V was pared by 1 base and J by 5 bases, with 6 bases of the junction left unmatched. This CDR3 spans 15 amino acids.

This clonotype was detected a few times. CDR3 region: CASSSDRVYGYTF. The CDR3 nucleotides are TGTGCCAGCTCATCGGACAGGGTCTATGGCTACACCTTC. The J gene is TRBJ1-2, the V gene TRBV18; 8 positions match TRBD1. Germline V gene sequence: CDR1 KGHSH, CDR2 LQKENI. The CDR3 length is 13 residues. Trimming removed 5 bases from V and 4 bases from J; junction bases left unmatched: 3.